This TCR beta chain was observed in a study of human T cells and chemical hapten exposure (dated by TCRdb to the early 2020s). A note on the overall study: For sensitization, 2% DPC in acetone was applied to an approximately 2 cm by approximately 2 cm area of upper inner arm skin. Alopecia areata with under or over 50% scalp involvement, alopecia totalis and alopecia universalis were represented in the patient cohort, which was mostly female. Blood was sampled from patients pre-sensitization (week 0) and at 2, 6 and about 24 weeks after DPC sensitization. The study tracked peripheral blood TCR repertoire changes in vivo during primary and secondary sensitization to the hapten diphenylcyclopropenone (DPC) in alopecia patients. Libraries were combined into a pool for sequencing, and differences in TCR yield between samples came mainly from small differences in library volumes within the pool. Patch testing was done on the upper back using Finn chambers containing 0.01% DPC, and results were scored after 6 days according to International Contact Dermatitis Research Group standards. Under 30 alopecia patients gave blood for TCR sequencing at one to four time points (pre-sensitization, 2, 6 and 24 weeks). Throughout the study period of 20 to 30 weeks, patients also received therapeutic DPC doses to the scalp every week. Beyond this particular receptor, the publication reports: A positive correlation was found between the number of PT1 expanded TCRs and patch test score, with significance reached at thresholds 8, 16 and 32 but not 4. Alopecia, a presumed autoimmune disease, was present in all patients, so the immune response of the patients might differ from that of healthy individuals. Significantly more large CDR3 similarity clusters were formed by expanded TCRs than by pre-sensitization or healthy control sets, consistent with antigen-driven responses. DPC sensitization did not change how many TCRs were above 1 in 1000 frequency, and no evidence was found of alterations in global repertoire structure. Repeated subsampling changed both the strength of the expansion versus patch-test correlation and the threshold at which the correlation became significant.

This clonotype was seen many times. The antigen it recognizes is unknown. It has no much larger one-base neighbor in the sample; base qualities were not kept. What the time point label conveys for this sample: pre-sensitization, week 0. Sample treatment or condition, as interpreted from the label and publication: therapeutic diphenylcyclopropenone sensitization with weekly scalp DPC. At each patch-test visit, blood was drawn before the patch test was applied. Patients were eligible if aged 18 to 70, diagnosed with alopecia and judged suitable for DPC therapy, and pregnant patients were excluded. Total RNA was extracted from unfractionated whole blood that had been collected in Tempus Blood RNA tubes. Libraries were built with RACE. Sequenced using a NextSeq 500. During library preparation, unique molecular identifiers were attached to individual cDNA molecules so that TCRs could be counted quantitatively and reproducibly. Each blood RNA sample was used to sequence both TCR alpha and TCR beta chains. From the authors' description of their analysis: A median of about 89,000 TCRs per sample was observed, with a range of about 20,000 to 690,600. The Decombinator software suite was used to annotate V, J and CDR3 in the TCR reads. For the PS versus PT1 abundance plots, all samples were subsampled to the same number of TCRs (28,000). TCRs were defined as expanded if absent before sensitization and observed at least eight times at the 2-week time point. The public reads were reprocessed in TCRdb via fastp at Q25 and MiXCR, keeping in-frame beta chains. Each entry merges the rows of one CDR3 protein and shows their most common DNA and genes. TCRdb, not the original authors, processed these V and J calls. For this sample the table gives approximately 400,000 distinct CDR3 sequences, of which 4% to 6% were detected only once. Of the sample, 2.5% to 3% falls within the top ten clones.

The CDR3 numbers 13 residues from cysteine through phenylalanine. Only the CDR3 portion is preserved as DNA: 39 bases, with reading frame beginning at the first base. Deletion took 1 base off V and 3 bases off J, with a span of 7 bases between the germline ends. Taken from the germline V gene, the CDR1 and CDR2 loops are SGHRS and YFSETQ. The receptor comes from a woman aged 50 to 65 with alopecia areata. Some clones in this sample may be carry-over from other donors' samples. The chain is made from TRBV5-1 and TRBJ2-5; 5 matching bases give a weak D call of TRBD2. The sample was whole blood, taken in connection with sensitization to the hapten diphenylcyclopropenone (DPC). The bases read TGCGCCAGCAGCTTGCACGGGAAAGAGACCCAGTACTTC. This yields the protein CASSLHGKETQYF.